The 28 T cell receptor beta chains in this list originate from one sample, sequenced in a study of blood T cell repertoires in COVID-19. Only in-frame clones appear in the TCRdb table, and some are missing; sequencing was by immunoSEQ multiplex PCR. The sample contains about 160,000 clones, roughly 91% of which appear only once. The sequencing input was peripheral blood. The source of these receptors is a man between 18 and 29 years old with acute or convalescent COVID-19.

The rearrangement links TRBV3-1 (or the pseudogene TRBV3-2) to TRBJ2-7; possibly TRBD1 for D (5 bases). From germline, CDR1 is LGHDT and CDR2 YNNKEL (reference sequence). The length of the CDR3 is 14 residues. V dropped 4 bases and J dropped 2 bases, with 12 bases sitting between them. The CDR3 reads CASSRGGHPYEQYF. CDR3 coding DNA: TGTGCCAGCAGCCGAGGTGGACACCCCTACGAGCAGTACTTC.

The rearrangement links TRBV18 to TRBJ2-3, with D possibly TRBD2 on 5 matching bases. Germline values: CDR1 KGHSH, CDR2 LQKENI. Trimming pared 3 bases from V and 6 bases from J, leaving 13 bases between. The CDR3 consists of 14 residues. The CDR3 here is CASSPGLAGDTQYF. Written as DNA, the CDR3 is TGTGCCAGCTCACCTGGGCTAGCTGGTGATACGCAGTATTTT.

V gene TRBV12-5 combines with J gene TRBJ2-3, with D unresolved. CDR3 length: 16 residues. V lost 0 bases, J lost 1 base, and 11 bases lay in between. Germline V gene sequence: CDR1 LGHNT, CDR2 FRNRAP. The CDR3 DNA sequence: TGTGCTAGTGGTTTGGTACTTTCCCCTCGCACAGATACGCAGTATTTT. It is translated as CASGLVLSPRTDTQYF.

V is TRBV2 and J is TRBJ1-4; 7 bases map to TRBD1. Germline assignment: CDR1 SNHLY and CDR2 FYNNEI. CDR3 size: 14 residues. V dropped 7 bases and J dropped 2; count of bases not matched to a gene: 4. CDR3 coding DNA: TGTGCCAGCACCCAACAGGGGACTAATGAAAAACTGTTTTTT. This translates into CASTQQGTNEKLFF. Filled out from reference TRBV2 and TRBJ1-4, the complete variable domain reads EPEVTQTPSHQVTQMGQEVILRCVPISNHLYFYWYRQILGQKVEFLVSFYNNEISEKSEIFDDQFSVERPDGSNFTLKIRSTKLEDSAMYFCASTQQGTNEKLFFGSGTQLSVL.

This chain links TRBV5-1 with TRBJ2-1; TRBD2 aligns across 7 bases. The CDR3 is 16 residues long. Looked up from germline, CDR1 is SGHRS and CDR2 is YFSETQ. Trimming cost V 2 bases and J 5 bases; bases outside gene matches: 10. The CDR3 here is CASSFGLRAGDNEQFF. The CDR3 nucleotides read TGCGCCAGCAGCTTTGGCCTCAGGGCGGGAGACAATGAGCAGTTCTTC.

This sequence joins TRBV18 and TRBJ2-1; TRBD1 matches 11 bases. Germline V gene lookup returns CDR1 KGHSH and CDR2 LQKENI. This CDR3 region has 16 residues. V shed 2 bases, J shed 3 bases, and the junction held 3 bases outside the gene matches. The chain's CDR3 is CASSPSDRGLYNEQFF. The CDR3 DNA sequence: TGTGCCAGCTCACCATCGGACAGGGGGCTCTACAATGAGCAGTTCTTC. The variable domain in full, completed from reference TRBV18 and TRBJ2-1, reads NAGVMQNPRHLVRRRGQEARLRCSPMKGHSHVYWYRQLPEEGLKFMVYLQKENIIDESGMPKERFSAEFPKEGPSILRIQQVVRGDSAAYFCASSPSDRGLYNEQFFGPGTRLTVL.

There are a few counts of this clone. The chain links TRBV5-5 to TRBJ2-6; maybe TRBD1 (5 bases). With 1 base removed from V and 1 base from J, the gap between germline ends came to 21 bases. This CDR3 spans 20 amino acids. Germline loops: CDR1 SGHKS, CDR2 YYEKEE (reference sequence). The CDR3 DNA reads as TGTGCCAGCAGCTTGTTCTCCAGGGCCGCTATAGATTCTGGGGCCAACGTCCTGACTTTC. The encoded protein is CASSLFSRAAIDSGANVLTF.

The chain uses TRBV6-5 and TRBJ2-7, with 8 nucleotides matching TRBD1. This CDR3 comprises 14 residues. Germline assignment: CDR1 MNHEY and CDR2 SVGAGI. The V segment lost 8 bases and the J segment 3 bases; nucleotides outside the gene matches: 9. The CDR3 coding sequence is TGTGCCAGCCTACCTCAGGGGGCCAGCTACGAGCAGTACTTC. Protein sequence: CASLPQGASYEQYF.

The J gene is TRBJ1-4, the V gene TRBV15; a possible D gene is TRBD1 (6 bases). The CDR3 has 16 amino acids. Trimming took 5 bases from V and 8 from J, leaving 21 bases between them. Looked up from germline, CDR1 is LNHNV and CDR2 is YYDKDF (reference sequence). CDR3: CATSDTLQGLGEKLFF. Here the CDR3 DNA reads TGTGCCACCAGCGATACTCTACAGGGTCTCGGAGAAAAACTGTTTTTT. The variable domain in full, with the rest retrieved from reference TRBV15 and TRBJ1-4, is DAMVIQNPRYQVTQFGKPVTLSCSQTLNHNVMYWYQQKSSQAPKLLFHYYDKDFNNEADTPDNFQSRRPNTSFCFLDIRSPGLGDTAMYLCATSDTLQGLGEKLFFGSGTQLSVL.

This clone was detected a few times. The chain combines TRBV6-2 or TRBV6-3 with TRBJ2-7; 7 bases are a match to TRBD1. Germline lookup yields CDR1 MNHEY and CDR2 SVGEGT. The V segment lost 6 bases and the J segment 3 bases; nucleotides outside the gene matches: 11. The CDR3 is 15 amino acids. CDR3 protein: CASSSTGQTYYEQYF. DNA of the CDR3: TGTGCCAGCAGCTCCACGGGACAGACCTACTACGAGCAGTACTTC.

The rearrangement joins TRBV29-1 to TRBJ1-1; D not certain. The V end lost 4 bases, the J end lost 0 bases, and 9 bases lay between the germline ends. The CDR3 loop spans 13 amino acids. Germline V gene lookup returns CDR1 SQVTM and CDR2 ANQGSEA. DNA for the CDR3: TGCAGCGTTGGGGCGGGAATGAACACTGAAGCTTTCTTT. Protein sequence: CSVGAGMNTEAFF.

This clone was recorded only once. The V call is TRBV30, the J call TRBJ2-7, with TRBD2 as a possible D gene (6 bases). Germline CDR1 and CDR2: GTSNPN and SVGIG (reference sequence). Trimming removed 0 bases at V and 2 bases at J, with 14 bases between. The CDR3 extends over 15 amino acids. CDR3 amino acids: CAWSVLSGQAYEQYF. Written as DNA, the CDR3 is TGTGCCTGGAGTGTACTGAGCGGGCAAGCCTACGAGCAGTACTTC.

The rearrangement links TRBV13 to TRBJ2-6; D is possibly TRBD2 (6 bases). CDR1 and CDR2 (germline): PRHDT, FYEKMQ (reference sequence). V lost 2 bases and J 0 bases, leaving 11 bases between the germline ends. The CDR3 spans 17 residues. The CDR3 bases are TGTGCCAGCAGCTTACGGGAGATTTACTCTGGGGCCAACGTCCTGACTTTC. It encodes CASSLREIYSGANVLTF.

The gene calls are TRBV7-8 and TRBJ2-1; D perhaps matches TRBD1 (7 bases). CDR3 length: 17 residues. Germline CDR1 and CDR2: SGHVS and FQNEAQ. Trimming pared 4 bases from V and 0 bases from J, leaving 16 bases between. The CDR3 loop reads CASSSRGDRLSYNEQFF. In DNA, the CDR3 is TGTGCCAGCAGCTCCAGGGGGGACAGACTCTCCTACAATGAGCAGTTCTTC.

This chain connects TRBV6-1 to TRBJ1-2; D remains ambiguous. The V gene lost 3 bases and the J gene lost 6 bases, with 11 bases spanning the gap. Germline CDR1 and CDR2: MNHNS and SASEGT. The CDR3 contains 13 residues. This CDR3 is CASSDSLLDGYTF. Written as DNA, the CDR3 is TGTGCCAGCAGTGACAGTTTATTGGATGGCTACACCTTC.

This clone was observed once. The J gene is TRBJ1-1, the V gene TRBV9, with D possibly TRBD1 on 5 matching bases. Trimming took 0 bases from V and 8 from J, leaving 11 bases between them. The CDR3 loop spans 13 amino acids. Germline CDR1 reads SGDLS; CDR2 reads YYNGEE. DNA of the CDR3: TGTGCCAGCAGCGTAGATTGGGGCAGCGAAGCTTTCTTT. It encodes CASSVDWGSEAFF.

The chain combines TRBV4-1 with TRBJ1-5; D remains unclear. There are 15 residues in the CDR3. Trimming stripped 4 bases from V and 3 bases from J, with 13 bases between. The germline CDR1 and CDR2 sequences are MGHRA and YSYEKL. Written as DNA, the CDR3 is TGCGCCAGCAGCCTAGATTCGGGTTCCAATCAGCCCCAGCATTTT. It encodes CASSLDSGSNQPQHF.

The chain uses TRBV6-5 and TRBJ1-4; D is possibly TRBD1 (6 bases). Between the trimmed V and J ends, which lost 5 bases and 0 bases, there was a span of 10 bases. The length of the CDR3 is 15 residues. In germline, CDR1 is MNHEY, CDR2 SVGAGI. The CDR3: CASSPDRPTNEKLFF. CDR3 sequence (DNA): TGTGCCAGCAGTCCGGACAGACCAACTAATGAAAAACTGTTTTTT.

The chain joins TRBV19 to TRBJ1-5; possibly TRBD1 for D (5 bases). Germline values: CDR1 LNHDA, CDR2 SQIVND (reference sequence). Trimming shortened V by 5 bases and J by 1 base, and 12 bases separated the two germline ends. The CDR3 covers 15 residues. CDR3 coding DNA: TGTGCCAGTAGTGTTGGGGCACAGAGCAATCAGCCCCAGCATTTT. Protein sequence: CASSVGAQSNQPQHF.

This chain uses TRBV25-1 with TRBJ1-1; a possible D gene is TRBD1 (5 bases). Germline values: CDR1 MGHDK, CDR2 SYGVNS. Trimming stripped 7 bases from V and 1 base from J, with 16 bases between. The CDR3 runs 15 residues. CDR3 sequence reads: CASKVVWGENTEAFF. In nucleotides, the CDR3 is TGTGCCAGCAAAGTAGTTTGGGGGGAGAACACTGAAGCTTTCTTT.

This chain uses TRBV9 with TRBJ1-1; no clear D gene. Germline CDR1 reads SGDLS; CDR2 reads YYNGEE. The CDR3 is 13 amino acids. The V end lost 1 base, the J end lost 6 bases, and 10 bases lay between the germline ends. CDR3 sequence: CASSVTSGSEAFF. The CDR3 DNA reads as TGTGCCAGCAGCGTAACGTCGGGATCTGAAGCTTTCTTT.

The chain couples TRBV6-5 to TRBJ1-5; D gene ambiguous. Germline lookup yields CDR1 MNHEY and CDR2 SVGAGI. The CDR3 is 14 amino acids. V was clipped by 5 bases and J by 4 bases, with 12 bases between them. The CDR3 region is CASSKTGWNQPQHF. The CDR3 DNA follows: TGTGCCAGCAGTAAAACGGGGTGGAATCAGCCCCAGCATTTT.

The chain has TRBV5-1 and TRBJ1-2; D is unclear. V dropped 1 base and J dropped 2 bases, with 9 bases sitting between them. Germline CDR1 and CDR2: SGHRS and YFSETQ. The CDR3 is 14 residues long. The CDR3 reads CASSLNSQNYGYTF. CDR3 sequence (DNA): TGCGCCAGCAGCTTGAACAGCCAGAACTATGGCTACACCTTC.

The V gene is TRBV7-9, the J gene TRBJ1-2; TRBD1 aligns across 8 bases. The V and J ends lost 2 bases and 4 bases, in that order; junction bases with no gene match: 0. The length of the CDR3 is 13 residues. Germline loops: CDR1 SEHNR, CDR2 FQNEAQ (reference sequence). For the CDR3, the DNA is TGTGCCAGCAGCTTAACAGGGGGCTATGGCTACACCTTC. This translates into CASSLTGGYGYTF.

This sequence joins TRBV10-3 and TRBJ2-5; D may be TRBD1 (6 bases). The CDR3 is 15 residues long. Trimming stripped 0 bases from V and 3 bases from J, with 11 bases between. CDR1 is ENHRY and CDR2 is SYGVKD in the germline V gene. The CDR3 reads CAISESLGQKETQYF. The CDR3 DNA sequence: TGTGCCATCAGTGAGTCACTTGGACAGAAAGAGACCCAGTACTTC.

V is TRBV5-1 and J is TRBJ1-2; the D gene is possibly TRBD1 (5 bases). The CDR3 covers 15 residues. With 1 base removed from V and 2 bases from J, the gap between germline ends came to 12 bases. Germline-derived CDR1 and CDR2 are SGHRS and YFSETQ. The chain's CDR3 is CASSLTGASNYGYTF. CDR3 bases: TGCGCCAGCAGCTTGACAGGAGCTTCCAACTATGGCTACACCTTC.

This rearrangement joins TRBV12-3 or TRBV12-4 to TRBJ2-2; D gene ambiguous. The length of the CDR3 is 11 residues. Trimming stripped 8 bases from V and 4 bases from J, with 5 bases between. For the CDR3, the DNA is TGTGCCAGCTCAGGCACCGGGGAGCTGTTTTTT. It yields the protein CASSGTGELFF.

The J gene is TRBJ1-2, the V gene TRBV10-2, with D perhaps matching TRBD1 (6 bases). The CDR3 consists of 15 residues. Trimming left V 8 bases short and J 2 bases short, with 18 bases between. Germline values: CDR1 WSHSY, CDR2 SAAADI. CDR3 amino acids: CASLIPQGTNYGYTF. Here the CDR3 DNA reads TGCGCCAGCCTGATCCCCCAGGGGACGAACTATGGCTACACCTTC.